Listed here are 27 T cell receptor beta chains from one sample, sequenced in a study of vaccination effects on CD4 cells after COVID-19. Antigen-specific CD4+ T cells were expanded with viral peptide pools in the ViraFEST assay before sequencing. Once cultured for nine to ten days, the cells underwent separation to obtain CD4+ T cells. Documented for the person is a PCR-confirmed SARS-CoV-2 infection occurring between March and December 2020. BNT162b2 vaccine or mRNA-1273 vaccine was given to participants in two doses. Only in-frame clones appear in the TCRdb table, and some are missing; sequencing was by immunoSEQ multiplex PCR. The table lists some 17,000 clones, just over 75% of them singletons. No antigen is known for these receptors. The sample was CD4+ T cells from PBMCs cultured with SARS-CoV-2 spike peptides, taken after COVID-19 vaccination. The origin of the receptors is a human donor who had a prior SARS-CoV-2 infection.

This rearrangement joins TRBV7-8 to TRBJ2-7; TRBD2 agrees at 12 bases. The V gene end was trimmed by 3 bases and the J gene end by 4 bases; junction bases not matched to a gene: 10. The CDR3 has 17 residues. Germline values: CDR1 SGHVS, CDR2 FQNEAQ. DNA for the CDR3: TGTGCCAGCAGCTTGCCCGGGCGGACTAGCGGGGTATACGAGCAGTACTTC. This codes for CASSLPGRTSGVYEQYF. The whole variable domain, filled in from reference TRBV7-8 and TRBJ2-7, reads GAGVSQSPRYKVAKRGQDVALRCDPISGHVSLFWYQQALGQGPEFLTYFQNEAQLDKSGLPSDRFFAERPEGSVSTLKIQRTQQEDSAVYLCASSLPGRTSGVYEQYFGPGTRLTVT.

CDR3 DNA: TGCGCCAGCAGCTTGGGACATAATTCACCCCTCCACTTT. The encoded protein is CASSLGHNSPLHF. The rearrangement joins TRBV5-1 to TRBJ1-6; D call uncertain. V gave up 0 bases and J gave up 5 bases, with 3 bases separating them. The CDR3 contains 13 residues. Germline V lookup: CDR1 SGHRS, CDR2 YFSETQ.

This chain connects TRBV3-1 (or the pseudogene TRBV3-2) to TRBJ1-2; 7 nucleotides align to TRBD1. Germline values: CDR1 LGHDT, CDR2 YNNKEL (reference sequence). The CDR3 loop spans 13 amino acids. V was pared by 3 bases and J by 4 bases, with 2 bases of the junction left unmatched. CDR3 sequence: CASSHRDSYGYTF. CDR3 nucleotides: TGTGCCAGCAGCCACCGGGACAGCTATGGCTACACCTTC.

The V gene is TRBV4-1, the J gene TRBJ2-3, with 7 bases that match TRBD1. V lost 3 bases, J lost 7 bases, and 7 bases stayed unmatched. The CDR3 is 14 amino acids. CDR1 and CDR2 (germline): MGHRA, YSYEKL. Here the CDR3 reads CASSHTLQGYTQYF. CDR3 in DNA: TGCGCCAGCAGCCACACCTTACAGGGGTATACGCAGTATTTT.

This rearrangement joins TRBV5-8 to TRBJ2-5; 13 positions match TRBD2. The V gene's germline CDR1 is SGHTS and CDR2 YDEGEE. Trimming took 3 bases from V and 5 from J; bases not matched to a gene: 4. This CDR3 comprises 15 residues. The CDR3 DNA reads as TGTGCCAGCAGCTCTGGGACTAGCGGGATTGAGACCCAGTACTTC. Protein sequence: CASSSGTSGIETQYF. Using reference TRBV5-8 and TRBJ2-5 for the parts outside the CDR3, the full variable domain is EAGVTQSPTHLIKTRGQQATLRCSPISGHTSVYWYQQALGLGLQFLLWYDEGEERNRGNFPPRFSGRQFPNYSSELNVNALELEDSALYLCASSSGTSGIETQYFGPGTRLLVL.

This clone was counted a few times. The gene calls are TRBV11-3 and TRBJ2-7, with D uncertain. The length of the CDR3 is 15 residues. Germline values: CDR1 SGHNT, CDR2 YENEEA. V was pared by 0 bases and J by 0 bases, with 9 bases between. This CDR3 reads CASSLDTASSYEQYF. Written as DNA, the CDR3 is TGTGCCAGCAGCTTAGATACCGCTAGCTCCTACGAGCAGTACTTC. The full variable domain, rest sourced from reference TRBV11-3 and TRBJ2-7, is EAGVVQSPRYKIIEKKQPVAFWCNPISGHNTLYWYLQNLGQGPELLIRYENEEAVDDSQLPKDRFSAERLKGVDSTLKIQPAELGDSAVYLCASSLDTASSYEQYFGPGTRLTVT.

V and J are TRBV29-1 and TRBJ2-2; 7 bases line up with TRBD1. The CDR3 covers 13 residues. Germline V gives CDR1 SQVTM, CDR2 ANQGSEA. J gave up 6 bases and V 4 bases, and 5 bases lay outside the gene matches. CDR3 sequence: CSVATQGAGELFF. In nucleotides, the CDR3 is TGCAGCGTTGCGACGCAGGGGGCCGGGGAGCTGTTTTTT.

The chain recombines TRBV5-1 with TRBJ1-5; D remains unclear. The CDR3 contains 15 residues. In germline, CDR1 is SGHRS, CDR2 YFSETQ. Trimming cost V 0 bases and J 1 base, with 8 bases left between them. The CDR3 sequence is CASSLEPDSNQPQHF. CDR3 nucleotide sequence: TGCGCCAGCAGCTTGGAACCGGACAGCAATCAGCCCCAGCATTTT.

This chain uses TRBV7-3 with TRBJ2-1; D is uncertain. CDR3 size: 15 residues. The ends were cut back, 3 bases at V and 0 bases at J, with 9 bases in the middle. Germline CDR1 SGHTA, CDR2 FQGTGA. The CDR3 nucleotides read TGTGCCAGCAGCTTCGCCGTTAGCTCCTACAATGAGCAGTTCTTC. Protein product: CASSFAVSSYNEQFF.

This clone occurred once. CDR3: CASWPQRAGEAFF. The CDR3 DNA reads TGTGCCAGCTGGCCCCAACGGGCAGGTGAAGCTTTCTTT. The chain joins TRBV27 to TRBJ1-1; no clear D gene. CDR3 length equals 13 residues. The V gene's germline CDR1 is MNHEY and CDR2 SMNVEV (reference sequence). V dropped 8 bases and J dropped 7 bases, with 17 bases sitting between them.

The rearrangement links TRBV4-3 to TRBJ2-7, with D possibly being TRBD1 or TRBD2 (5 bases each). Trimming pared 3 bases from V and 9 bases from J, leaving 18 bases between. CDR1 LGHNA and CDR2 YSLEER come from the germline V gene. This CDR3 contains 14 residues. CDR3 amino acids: CASSHNHRDGGQYF. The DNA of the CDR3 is TGCGCCAGCAGCCATAACCACCGGGACGGCGGGCAGTACTTC.

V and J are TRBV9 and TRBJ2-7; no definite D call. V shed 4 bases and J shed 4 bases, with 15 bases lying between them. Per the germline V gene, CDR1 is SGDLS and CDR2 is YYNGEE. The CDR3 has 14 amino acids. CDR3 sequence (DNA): TGTGCCAGCAGCCCTGGAAATGCCCTTTACGAGCAGTACTTC. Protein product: CASSPGNALYEQYF.

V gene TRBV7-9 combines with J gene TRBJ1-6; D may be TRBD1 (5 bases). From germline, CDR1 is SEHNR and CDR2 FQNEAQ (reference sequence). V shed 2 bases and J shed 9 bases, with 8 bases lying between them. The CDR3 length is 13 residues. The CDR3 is CASSLQQGSPLHF. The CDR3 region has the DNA TGTGCCAGCAGCTTACAGCAGGGTTCACCCCTCCACTTT.

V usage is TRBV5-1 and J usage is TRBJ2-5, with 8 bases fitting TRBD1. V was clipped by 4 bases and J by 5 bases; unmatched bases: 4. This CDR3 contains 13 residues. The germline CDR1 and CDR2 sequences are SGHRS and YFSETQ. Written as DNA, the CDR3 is TGCGCCAGCAGCCAATGGACAGGGGAGACCCAGTACTTC. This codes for CASSQWTGETQYF.

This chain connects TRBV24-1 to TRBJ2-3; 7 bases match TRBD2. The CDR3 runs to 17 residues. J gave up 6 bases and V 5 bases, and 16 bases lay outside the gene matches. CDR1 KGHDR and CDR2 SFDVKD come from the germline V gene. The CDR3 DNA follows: TGTGCCACCAGTGGTTACGGAGCTAGCGCACTAGCGGATACGCAGTATTTT. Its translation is CATSGYGASALADTQYF.

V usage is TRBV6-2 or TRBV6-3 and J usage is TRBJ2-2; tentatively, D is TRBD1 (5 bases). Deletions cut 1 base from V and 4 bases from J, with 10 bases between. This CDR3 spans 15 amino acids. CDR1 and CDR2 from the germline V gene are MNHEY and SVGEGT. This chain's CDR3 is CASSYLVRVTGELFF. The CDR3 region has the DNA TGTGCCAGCAGTTACTTGGTCAGGGTCACCGGGGAGCTGTTTTTT.

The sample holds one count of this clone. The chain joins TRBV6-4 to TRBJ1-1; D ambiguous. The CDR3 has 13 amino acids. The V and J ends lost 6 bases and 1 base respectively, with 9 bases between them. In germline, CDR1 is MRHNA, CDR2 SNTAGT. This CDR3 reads CASSEYTNTEAFF. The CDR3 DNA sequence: TGTGCCAGCAGCGAATATACGAACACTGAAGCTTTCTTT.

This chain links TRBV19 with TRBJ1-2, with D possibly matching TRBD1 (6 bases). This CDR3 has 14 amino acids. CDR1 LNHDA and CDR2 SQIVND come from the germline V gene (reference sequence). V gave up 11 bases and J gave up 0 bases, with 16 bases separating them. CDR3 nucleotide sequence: TGTGCCTCGAAGGGGGTACTAGCTAACTATGGCTACACCTTC. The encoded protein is CASKGVLANYGYTF. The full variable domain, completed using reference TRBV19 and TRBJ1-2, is DGGITQSPKYLFRKEGQNVTLSCEQNLNHDAMYWYRQDPGQGLRLIYYSQIVNDFQKGDIAEGYSVSREKKESFPLTVTSAQKNPTAFYLCASKGVLANYGYTFGSGTRLTVV.

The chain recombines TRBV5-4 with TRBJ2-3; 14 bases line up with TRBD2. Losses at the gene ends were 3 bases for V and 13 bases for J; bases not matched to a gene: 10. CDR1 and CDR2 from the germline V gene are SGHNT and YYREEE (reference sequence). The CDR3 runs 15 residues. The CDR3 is CASSSYSGTSGRKYF. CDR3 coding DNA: TGTGCCAGCAGCTCCTATTCCGGGACTAGCGGGAGAAAGTATTTT.

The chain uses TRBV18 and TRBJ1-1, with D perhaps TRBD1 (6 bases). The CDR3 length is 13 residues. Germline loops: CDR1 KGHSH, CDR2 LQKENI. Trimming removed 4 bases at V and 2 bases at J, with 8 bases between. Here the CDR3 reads CASSRDTNTEAFF. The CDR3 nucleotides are TGTGCCAGCTCACGGGACACAAACACTGAAGCTTTCTTT.

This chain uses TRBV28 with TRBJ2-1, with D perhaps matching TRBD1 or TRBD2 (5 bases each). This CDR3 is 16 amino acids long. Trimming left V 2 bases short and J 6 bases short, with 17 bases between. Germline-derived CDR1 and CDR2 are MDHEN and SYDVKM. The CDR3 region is CASSLGGDGGRNEQFF. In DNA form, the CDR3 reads TGTGCCAGCAGTTTAGGTGGGGACGGCGGACGCAATGAGCAGTTCTTC.

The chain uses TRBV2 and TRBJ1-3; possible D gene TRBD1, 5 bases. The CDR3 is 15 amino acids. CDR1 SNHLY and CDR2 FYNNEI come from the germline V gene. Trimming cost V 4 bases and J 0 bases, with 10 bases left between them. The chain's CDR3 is CASSVGQFSGNTIYF. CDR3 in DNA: TGTGCCAGCAGTGTGGGGCAGTTCTCTGGAAACACCATATATTTT.

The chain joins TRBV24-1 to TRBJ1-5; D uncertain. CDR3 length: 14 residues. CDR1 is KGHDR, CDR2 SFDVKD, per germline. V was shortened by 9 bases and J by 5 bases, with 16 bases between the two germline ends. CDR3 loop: CATSRAGWDQPQHF. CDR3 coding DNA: TGTGCCACCTCCCGCGCAGGATGGGATCAGCCCCAGCATTTT.

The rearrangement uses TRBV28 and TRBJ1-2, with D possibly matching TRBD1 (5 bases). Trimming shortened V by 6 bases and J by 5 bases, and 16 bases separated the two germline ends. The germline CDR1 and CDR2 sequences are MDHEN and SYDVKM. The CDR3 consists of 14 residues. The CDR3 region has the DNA TGTGCCAGCAGCTCCTGGGGCAGGACTTATGGCTACACCTTC. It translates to CASSSWGRTYGYTF.

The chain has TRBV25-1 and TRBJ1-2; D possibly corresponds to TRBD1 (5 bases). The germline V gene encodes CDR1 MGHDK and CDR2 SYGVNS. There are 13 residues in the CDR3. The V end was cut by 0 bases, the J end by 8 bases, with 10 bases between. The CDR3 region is CASSEYGAFGYTF. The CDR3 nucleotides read TGTGCCAGCAGTGAATATGGGGCCTTCGGCTACACCTTC.

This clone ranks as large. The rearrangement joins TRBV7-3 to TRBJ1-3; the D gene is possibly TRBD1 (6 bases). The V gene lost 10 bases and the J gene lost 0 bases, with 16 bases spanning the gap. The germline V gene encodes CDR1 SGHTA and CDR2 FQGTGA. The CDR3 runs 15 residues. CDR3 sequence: CANEQGLFSGNTIYF. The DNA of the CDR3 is TGTGCCAACGAACAGGGCTTGTTCTCTGGAAACACCATATATTTT.

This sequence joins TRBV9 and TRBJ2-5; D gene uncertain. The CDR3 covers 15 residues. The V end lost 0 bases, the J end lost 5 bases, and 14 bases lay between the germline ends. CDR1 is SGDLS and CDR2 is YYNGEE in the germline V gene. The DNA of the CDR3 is TGTGCCAGCAGCGTAGGTGTATACAACGGGGAGACCCAGTACTTC. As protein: CASSVGVYNGETQYF.